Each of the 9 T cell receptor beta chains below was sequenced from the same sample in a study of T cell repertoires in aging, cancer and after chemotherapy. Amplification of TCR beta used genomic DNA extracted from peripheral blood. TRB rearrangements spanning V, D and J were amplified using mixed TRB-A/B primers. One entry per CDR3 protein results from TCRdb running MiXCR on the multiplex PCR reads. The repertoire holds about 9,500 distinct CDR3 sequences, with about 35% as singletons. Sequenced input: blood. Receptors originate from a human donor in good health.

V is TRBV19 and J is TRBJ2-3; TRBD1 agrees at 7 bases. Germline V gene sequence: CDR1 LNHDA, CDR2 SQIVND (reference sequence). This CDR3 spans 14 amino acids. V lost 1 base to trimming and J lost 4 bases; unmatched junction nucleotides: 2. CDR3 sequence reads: CASSIGQGADTQYF. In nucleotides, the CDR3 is TGTGCCAGTAGTATAGGGCAGGGGGCAGATACGCAGTATTTT.

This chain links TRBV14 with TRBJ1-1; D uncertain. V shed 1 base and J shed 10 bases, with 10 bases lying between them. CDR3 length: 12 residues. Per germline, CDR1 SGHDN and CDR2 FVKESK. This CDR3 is CASSQGGSPAFF. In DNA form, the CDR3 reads TGTGCCAGCAGCCAAGGTGGCAGCCCAGCTTTCTTT. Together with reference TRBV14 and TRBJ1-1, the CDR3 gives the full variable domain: EAGVTQFPSHSVIEKGQTVTLRCDPISGHDNLYWYRRVMGKEIKFLLHFVKESKQDESGMPNNRFLAERTGGTYSTLKVQPAELEDSGVYFCASSQGGSPAFFGQGTRLTVV.

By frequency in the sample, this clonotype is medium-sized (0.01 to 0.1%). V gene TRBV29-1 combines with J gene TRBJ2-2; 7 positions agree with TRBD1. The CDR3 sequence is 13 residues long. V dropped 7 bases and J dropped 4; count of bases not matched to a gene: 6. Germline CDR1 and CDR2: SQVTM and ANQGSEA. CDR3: CSGGQATTGELFF. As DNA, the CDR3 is TGCAGCGGAGGACAGGCGACCACCGGGGAGCTGTTTTTT.

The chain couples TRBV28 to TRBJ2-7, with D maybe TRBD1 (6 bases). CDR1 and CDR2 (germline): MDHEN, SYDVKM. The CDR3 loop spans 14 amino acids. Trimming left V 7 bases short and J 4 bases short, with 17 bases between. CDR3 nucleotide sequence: TGTGCCAGCAAACAAGGGGGTTTGGGATACGAGCAGTACTTC. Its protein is CASKQGGLGYEQYF.

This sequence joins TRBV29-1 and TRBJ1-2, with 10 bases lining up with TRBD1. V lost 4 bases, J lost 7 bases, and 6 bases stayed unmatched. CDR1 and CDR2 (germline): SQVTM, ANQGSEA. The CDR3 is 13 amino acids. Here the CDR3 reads CSVVGQGFVGYTF. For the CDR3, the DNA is TGCAGCGTTGTGGGACAGGGGTTTGTTGGCTACACCTTC.

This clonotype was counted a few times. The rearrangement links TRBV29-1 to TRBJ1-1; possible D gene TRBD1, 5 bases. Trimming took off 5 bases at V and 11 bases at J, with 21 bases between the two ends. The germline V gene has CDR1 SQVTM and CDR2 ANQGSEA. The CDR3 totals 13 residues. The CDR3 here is CSVRYSGLPGAFF. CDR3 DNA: TGCAGCGTTCGGTACTCAGGGCTGCCGGGGGCTTTCTTT.

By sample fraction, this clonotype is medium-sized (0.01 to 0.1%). The CDR3 nucleotides read TGCAGCGTTGAAGGACAGGGCGCCGGCTACACCTTC. Protein: CSVEGQGAGYTF. V gene TRBV29-1 combines with J gene TRBJ1-2, with 7 bases that match TRBD1. The CDR3 contains 12 residues. Trimming at V came to 1 base and at J to 8 bases, leaving 4 bases not matched to a gene. Germline V gives CDR1 SQVTM, CDR2 ANQGSEA.

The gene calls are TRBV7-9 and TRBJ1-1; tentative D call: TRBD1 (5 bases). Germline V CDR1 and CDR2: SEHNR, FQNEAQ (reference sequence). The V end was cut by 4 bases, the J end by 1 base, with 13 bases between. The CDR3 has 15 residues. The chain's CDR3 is CASSSLGEANTEAFF. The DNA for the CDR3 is TGTGCCAGCAGCTCCCTAGGGGAGGCGAACACTGAAGCTTTCTTT.

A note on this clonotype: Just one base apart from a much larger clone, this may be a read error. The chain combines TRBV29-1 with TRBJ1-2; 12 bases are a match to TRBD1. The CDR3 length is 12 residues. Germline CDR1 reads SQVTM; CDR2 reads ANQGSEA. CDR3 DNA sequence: TGCAACGTTCCCGGGACAGGGGGCGCTTACACCTTC. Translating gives CNVPGTGGAYTF.